This TCR beta chain is from a study of T-cell memory formation after mild COVID-19. CDR1 and CDR2 from the germline V gene are SGHAT and FQNNGV. The V and J ends lost 10 bases and 5 bases respectively, with 15 bases between them. The CDR3 totals 13 residues. TCRdb ran MiXCR on the 5' RACE reads and lists one entry per CDR3 protein. In the table there are 300,000 to 350,000 distinct CDR3 sequences, roughly 21% of which are singletons. The receptor was derived from a man aged 18-30 years who had mild COVID-19 (a few samples of this study predate the infection). Cell type and time point are not known. Sequencing was done on a sample of PBMCs or a T cell subset sorted from them (not recorded which). The gene calls are TRBV11-2 and TRBJ2-1; D is possibly TRBD1 (5 bases). DNA for the CDR3: TGTGCCAACTCGCCGGACATAAACAATGAGCAGTTCTTC. It yields the protein CANSPDINNEQFF.